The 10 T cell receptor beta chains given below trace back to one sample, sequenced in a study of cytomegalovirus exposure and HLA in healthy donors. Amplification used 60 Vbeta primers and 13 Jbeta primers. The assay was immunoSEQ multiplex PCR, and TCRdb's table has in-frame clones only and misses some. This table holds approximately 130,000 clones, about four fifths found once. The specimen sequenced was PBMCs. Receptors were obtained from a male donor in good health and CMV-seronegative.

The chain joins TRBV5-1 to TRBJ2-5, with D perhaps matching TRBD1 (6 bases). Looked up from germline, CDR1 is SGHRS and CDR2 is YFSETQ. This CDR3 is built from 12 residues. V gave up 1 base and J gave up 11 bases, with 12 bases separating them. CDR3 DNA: TGCGCCAGCAGCTTGCACGAGGGGGAGCAGTACTTC. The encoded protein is CASSLHEGEQYF. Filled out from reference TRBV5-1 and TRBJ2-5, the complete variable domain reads KAGVTQTPRYLIKTRGQQVTLSCSPISGHRSVSWYQQTPGQGLQFLFEYFSETQRNKGNFPGRFSGRQFSNSRSEMNVSTLELGDSALYLCASSLHEGEQYFGPGTRLLVL.

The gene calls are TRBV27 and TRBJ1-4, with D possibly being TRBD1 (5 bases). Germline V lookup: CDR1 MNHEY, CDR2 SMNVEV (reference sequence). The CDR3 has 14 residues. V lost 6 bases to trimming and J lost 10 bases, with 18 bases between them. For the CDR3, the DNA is TGTGCCAGCAGGATTGGGGCAGGAAGGGGAAAACTGTTTTTT. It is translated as CASRIGAGRGKLFF.

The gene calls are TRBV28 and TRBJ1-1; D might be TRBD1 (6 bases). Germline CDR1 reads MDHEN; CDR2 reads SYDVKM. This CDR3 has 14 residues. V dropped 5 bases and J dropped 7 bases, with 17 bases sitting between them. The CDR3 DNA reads TGTGCCAGCAGTCTAGGAGCAGGGGCGGTTGAAGCTTTCTTT. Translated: CASSLGAGAVEAFF.

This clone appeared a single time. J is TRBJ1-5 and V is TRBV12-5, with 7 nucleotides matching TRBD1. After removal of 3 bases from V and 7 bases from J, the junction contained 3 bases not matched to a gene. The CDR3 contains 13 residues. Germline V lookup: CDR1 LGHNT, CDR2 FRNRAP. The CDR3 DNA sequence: TGTGCTAGTGGTTTTCAGGGGGGACAGCCCCAGCATTTT. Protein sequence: CASGFQGGQPQHF.

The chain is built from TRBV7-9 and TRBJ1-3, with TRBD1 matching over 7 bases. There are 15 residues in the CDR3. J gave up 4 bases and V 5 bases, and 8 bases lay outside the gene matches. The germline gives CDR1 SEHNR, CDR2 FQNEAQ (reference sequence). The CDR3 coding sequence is TGTGCCAGCAGCCACCCGGACAGGTTGGGAAACACCATATATTTT. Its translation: CASSHPDRLGNTIYF.

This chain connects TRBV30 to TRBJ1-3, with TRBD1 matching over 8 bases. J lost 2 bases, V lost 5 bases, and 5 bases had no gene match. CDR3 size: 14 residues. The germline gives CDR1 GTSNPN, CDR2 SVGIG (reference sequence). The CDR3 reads CAWGRTGTGNTIYF. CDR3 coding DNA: TGTGCCTGGGGCCGGACAGGGACTGGAAACACCATATATTTT.

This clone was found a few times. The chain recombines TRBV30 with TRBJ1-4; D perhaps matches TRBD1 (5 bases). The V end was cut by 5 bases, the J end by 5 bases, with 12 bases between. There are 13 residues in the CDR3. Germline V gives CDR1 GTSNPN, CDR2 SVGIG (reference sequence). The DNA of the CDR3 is TGTGCCTGGCTGACAGCGGGAAATGAAAAACTGTTTTTT. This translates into CAWLTAGNEKLFF.

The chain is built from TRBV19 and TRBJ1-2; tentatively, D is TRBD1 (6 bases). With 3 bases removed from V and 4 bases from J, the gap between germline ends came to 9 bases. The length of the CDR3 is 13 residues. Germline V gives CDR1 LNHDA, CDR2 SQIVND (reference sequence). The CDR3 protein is CASSIRTVYGYTF. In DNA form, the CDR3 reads TGTGCCAGTAGTATTCGGACAGTCTATGGCTACACCTTC.

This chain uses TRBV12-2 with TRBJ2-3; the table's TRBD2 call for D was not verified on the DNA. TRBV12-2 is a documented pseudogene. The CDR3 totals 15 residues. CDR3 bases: TGTGCAAGTCGCTTAAAGGGGGGGTGCACAGATACGCAGTATTTT. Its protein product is CASRLKGGCTDTQYF.

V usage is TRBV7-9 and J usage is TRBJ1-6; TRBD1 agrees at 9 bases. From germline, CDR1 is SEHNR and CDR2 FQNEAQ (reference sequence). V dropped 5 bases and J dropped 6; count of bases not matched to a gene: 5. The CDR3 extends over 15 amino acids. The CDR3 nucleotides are TGTGCCAGCAGCGGGGACAGGGCGGTTAATTCACCCCTCCACTTT. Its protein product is CASSGDRAVNSPLHF.